These 12 T cell receptor beta chains came from one sample sequenced in a study of CD8+ T cells in alopecia areata. RNA was extracted and reverse transcribed into cDNA as the sequencing template. TCRdb's copy holds only in-frame clones and misses some; the assay was immunoSEQ multiplex PCR. This sample comprises roughly 120,000 clones, none seen once only. The specimen sequenced was lesional skin. These receptors all come from a C3H/HeJ mouse with alopecia areata. Mouse MHC haplotype: H2-k.

This clone was seen only a few times. Germline and genes here are mouse. The read terminates 4 residues ahead of where the CDR3 ends, so the germline J gene completes it. J is TRBJ2-1 and V is TRBV13-3; the match to TRBD1 covers 9 bases. Germline values: CDR1 NNHDY, CDR2 SYVADS. CDR3 length: 14 residues. The sequenced part of the CDR3 DNA is TGTGCCAGCAGTGACACAGGGGGCCAGGCT. It is translated as CASSDTGGQA. The whole CDR3 protein is CASSDTGGQAEQFF.

This clone was found many times. Mouse germline and gene names are used. Read sequence stops 4 residues before the CDR3 end, and the germline J gene provides the missing end. The rearrangement joins TRBV13-3 to TRBJ2-1; 9 bases map to TRBD2. Trimming removed 3 bases from V and 0 bases from J; junction bases left unmatched: 1. This CDR3 contains 15 residues. Germline V gene sequence: CDR1 NNHDY, CDR2 SYVADS. The covered CDR3 bases are TGTGCCAGCAGTGTGGGACTGGGTAACTATGCT. Translating gives CASSVGLGNYA. The full CDR3 protein is CASSVGLGNYAEQFF.

As for this clone: The germline and genes are mouse ones. The chain's CDR3 is CASSEEDRGPSDYTF. The CDR3 DNA, read in part, is TGTGCCAGCAGTGAAGAGGACAGGGGGCCCTCC. This chain joins TRBV13-3 and TRBJ1-2; TRBD1 matches at 11 bases. The CDR3 end lies 4 residues beyond the end of the read and is filled in from the germline J gene. This CDR3 region has 15 residues. The germline V gene has CDR1 NNHDY and CDR2 SYVADS. Trimming removed 2 bases from V and 4 bases from J; junction bases left unmatched: 4.

This clone has a handful of counts. Each gene name is a mouse one. The read ends 4 residues shy of where the CDR3 ends; the end is completed using the germline J gene. This chain links TRBV13-1 with TRBJ1-2; D is ambiguous. V lost 4 bases to trimming and J lost 1 base, with 5 bases between them. This CDR3 has 12 residues. Germline-derived CDR1 and CDR2 are NSHNY and SYGAGN. The CDR3 protein is CASSSKNSDYTF. CDR3 DNA (partial): TGTGCCAGCAGTTCCAAAAACTCC.

About this clone: Mouse names are used for the genes. The sequence runs out 4 residues before the end of the CDR3; the remainder is reconstructed from the germline J gene. Within the sample, other DNA sequences also encode this same CDR3. The V gene is TRBV1, the J gene TRBJ2-1, with a weak D call TRBD1 (6 bases). Germline CDR1 and CDR2: NSQYPW and LRSPGD (reference sequence). The CDR3 totals 15 residues. V lost 2 bases, J lost 0 bases, and 8 bases lay in between. CDR3 DNA (partial): TGCACCTGCAGTGCACGACAGGTTAACTATGCT. Translation: CTCSARQVNYA. The whole CDR3 is CTCSARQVNYAEQFF. The complete variable domain, with remaining parts taken from reference TRBV1 and TRBJ2-1, reads VTLLEQNPRWRLVPRGQAVNLRCILKNSQYPWMSWYQQDLQKQLQWLFTLRSPGDKEVKSLPGADYLATRVTDTELRLQVANMSQGRTLYCTCSARQVNYAEQFFGPGTRLTVL.

As for this clone: The gene symbols are mouse symbols. The read terminates 4 residues before the CDR3 end, so the remaining end is supplied by the germline J gene. This chain connects TRBV19 to TRBJ2-7, with 10 bases aligning to TRBD1. Germline V gene data show CDR1 as FNHDT and CDR2 as SITEND (reference sequence). CDR3 length: 14 amino acids. J lost 3 bases, V lost 3 bases, and 3 bases had no gene match. This chain's CDR3 is CASSTGQGVYEQYF. The sequenced CDR3 bases are TGTGCCAGCAGTACCGGACAGGGGGTCTAT.

In this sample, this clone turned up a few times. Mouse names are used for the genes. The CDR3 extends 4 residues past the end of the read, so its final part is completed from the germline J gene. The rearrangement uses TRBV1 and TRBJ1-1; D not resolved. Trimming left V 1 base short and J 4 bases short, with 7 bases between. CDR1 NSQYPW and CDR2 LRSPGD come from the germline V gene (reference sequence). The CDR3 runs 13 residues. The CDR3 loop reads CTCSAGVATEVFF. The sequenced part of the CDR3 DNA is TGCACCTGCAGTGCAGGGGTGGCCACA.

Comments on this clone: Gene and germline names: mouse. The read terminates 4 residues before the CDR3 end, so the remaining end is supplied by the germline J gene. The rearrangement links TRBV1 to TRBJ2-5; no definite D call. The V gene's germline CDR1 is NSQYPW and CDR2 LRSPGD (reference sequence). The length of the CDR3 is 13 residues. V was trimmed by 4 bases and J by 2 bases, leaving 7 bases between them. The CDR3 reads CTCSGHFQDTQYF. Incomplete CDR3 DNA: TGCACCTGCAGTGGACACTTCCAAGAC.

This clone was recorded a few times. These gene names are mouse names. The part of the CDR3 DNA that was read is TGTGCCAGCAGTATTTGGGGGACAGGGGGCGGCACA. Translation gives CASSIWGTGGGT. The whole CDR3 protein reads CASSIWGTGGGTEVFF. The chain recombines TRBV19 with TRBJ1-1, with 12 bases matching TRBD1. The read ends 4 residues before the CDR3 terminus; that terminus is restored from the germline J gene. The CDR3 is 16 amino acids. Per germline, CDR1 FNHDT and CDR2 SITEND (reference sequence). V was clipped by 2 bases and J by 4 bases; unmatched bases: 6.

Details on this clone: Gene names are the mouse ones. The CDR3: CASGGRDWASQNTLYF. The DNA read from the CDR3 is TGTGCCAGCGGTGGCCGGGACTGGGCTAGTCAAAAC. This chain uses TRBV13-2 with TRBJ2-4; 9 bases are shared with TRBD2. The read ends 4 residues early relative to the CDR3; the germline J gene fills the gap. Trimming cost V 3 bases and J 0 bases; bases outside gene matches: 5. Germline V CDR1 and CDR2: NNHNN, SYGAGS (reference sequence). The CDR3 sequence is 16 residues long.

This clone occurred a few times. Mouse names are used for the genes. From the germline J gene comes the end of the CDR3, since the read stops 4 residues before it. The chain combines TRBV13-2 with TRBJ2-7, with D possibly matching TRBD2 (7 bases). This CDR3 has 18 amino acids. Germline V CDR1 and CDR2: NNHNN, SYGAGS (reference sequence). The CDR3 reads CASGDVGGGPGGRYEQYF. The CDR3 bases that were read are TGTGCCAGCGGTGATGTTGGAGGAGGGCCTGGGGGCCGTTAT.

This clone turned up a few times. Gene and germline names: mouse. Here the CDR3 reads CASSGKTGEDAEQFF. The DNA read from the CDR3 is TGTGCCAGCAGTGGGAAGACAGGGGAGGATGCT. The chain has TRBV13-1 and TRBJ2-1; 8 bases agree with TRBD1. The read terminates 4 residues ahead of where the CDR3 ends, so the germline J gene completes it. V trimming: 3 bases; J trimming: 5 bases; junction bases outside the gene matches: 7. The CDR3 runs 15 residues. Per the germline V gene, CDR1 is NSHNY and CDR2 is SYGAGN.